This is a list of T cell receptor beta chains from one sample in a study of Ad26.COV2.S vaccination and SARS-CoV-2 variants. Profiled with immunoSEQ multiplex PCR; TCRdb holds only in-frame clones, not every one. Of about 680,000 clones in the sample, 89% are singletons; the top ten hold 1.5%. The sequencing here drew on peripheral blood, taken in a trial of Ad26.COV2.S vaccine versus placebo. The receptors here all came from a person aged 18-65 years who received the Ad26.COV2.S COVID-19 vaccine or a placebo. Each CDR3 is given with its conserved first and last residue. D genes are given only for firm matches. A row's size may be missing; if present it is once, few, many or a size class.

few	TRBV6-1	.	14	TRBJ1-3	CASSERTSGNTIYF	TGTGCCAGCAGTGAAAGGACCTCTGGAAACACCATATATTTT
.	TRBV19	.	15	TRBJ2-5	CASSIDFPSQETQYF	TGTGCCAGTAGTATAGATTTCCCTTCTCAAGAGACCCAGTACTTC
.	TRBV2	.	15	TRBJ2-5	CASSERQAYQETQYF	TGTGCCAGCAGTGAACGGCAGGCATACCAAGAGACCCAGTACTTC
.	TRBV5-1	.	14	TRBJ1-1	CASSFRSGDTEAFF	TGCGCCAGCAGCTTTAGATCTGGGGACACTGAAGCTTTCTTT
once	TRBV4-2	.	15	TRBJ2-7	CASSQGADSYYEQYF	TGTGCCAGCAGCCAAGGTGCGGACTCCTACTACGAGCAGTACTTC
.	TRBV30	.	16	TRBJ2-6	CAWSEQGISGANVLTF	TGTGCCTGGAGTGAACAGGGCATCTCTGGGGCCAACGTCCTGACTTTC
.	TRBV4-3	TRBD1	14	TRBJ2-1	CASSQDSAGGASFF	TGCGCCAGCAGCCAAGATTCCGCAGGGGGCGCGTCGTTCTTC
.	TRBV6-1	TRBD1	14	TRBJ1-2	CASSDLGTGVDYTF	TGTGCCAGCAGTGACCTAGGGACAGGGGTTGACTACACCTTC
.	TRBV24-1	TRBD2	16	TRBJ2-5	CATSENPGLLQETQYF	TGTGCCACCAGTGAGAATCCGGGACTACTCCAAGAGACCCAGTACTTC
.	TRBV10-1	.	14	TRBJ1-1	CASSESSATLIAFF	TGCGCCAGCAGTGAGTCGTCAGCCACACTGATTGCTTTCTTT
.	TRBV19	.	14	TRBJ2-7	CASSIIGRVGEQYF	TGTGCCAGTAGTATCATCGGCAGGGTTGGGGAGCAGTACTTC
.	TRBV7-9	.	12	TRBJ2-1	CASSLGYNEQFF	TGTGCCAGCAGCTTGGGTTACAATGAGCAGTTCTTC
.	TRBV13	TRBD2	16	TRBJ2-7	CASSLVGLAGAYEQYF	TGTGCCAGCAGCTTAGTCGGACTAGCGGGGGCCTACGAGCAGTACTTC
many	TRBV3-1/TRBV3-2	.	12	TRBJ1-6	CASSGGESPLHF	TGTGCCAGCAGCGGGGGGGAATCACCCCTCCACTTT
.	TRBV5-5	.	14	TRBJ2-7	CASSWPGINYEQYF	TGTGCCAGCAGCTGGCCGGGAATTAACTACGAGCAGTACTTC
.	TRBV7-3	TRBD2	15	TRBJ2-1	CASSAGTSGANEQFF	TGTGCCAGCAGCGCTGGGACTAGCGGGGCCAATGAGCAGTTCTTC
once	TRBV3-1/TRBV3-2	.	14	TRBJ1-2	CASSQEGGTGGYTF	TGTGCCAGCAGCCAAGAGGGGGGTACAGGTGGCTACACCTTC
.	TRBV2	TRBD1	17	TRBJ1-4	CASSGRQGAATNEKLFF	TGTGCCAGCAGTGGGAGACAGGGCGCTGCAACTAATGAAAAACTGTTTTTT
.	TRBV29-1	TRBD2	14	TRBJ2-2	CSVILAGVDGELFF	TGCAGCGTGATTTTAGCGGGAGTTGACGGGGAGCTGTTTTTT
.	TRBV27	.	14	TRBJ1-2	CASSSSVGGYGYTF	TGTGCCAGCAGTTCCTCCGTAGGGGGCTATGGCTACACCTTC
.	TRBV9	TRBD2	16	TRBJ2-1	CASSAVAGEFFNEQFF	TGTGCCAGCAGCGCCGTAGCGGGGGAGTTTTTTAATGAGCAGTTCTTC
.	TRBV5-5	.	14	TRBJ2-7	CASSLVQLSYEQYF	TGTGCCAGCAGCTTGGTACAGCTTTCCTACGAGCAGTACTTC
.	TRBV6-5	.	14	TRBJ2-7	CASITAGRSYEQYF	TGTGCCAGCATAACGGCAGGGCGCTCCTACGAGCAGTACTTC
.	TRBV5-4	TRBD2	15	TRBJ2-2	CASSLLAGGTGELFF	TGTGCCAGCAGCTTGCTAGCGGGGGGAACCGGGGAGCTGTTTTTT
.	TRBV7-9	TRBD2	16	TRBJ2-3	CASSPLAGASTDTQYF	TGTGCCAGCAGCCCGCTAGCGGGAGCCAGCACAGATACGCAGTATTTT
.	TRBV27	.	14	TRBJ1-4	CASSLLRGGEKLFF	TGTGCCAGCAGTTTATTGAGGGGGGGGGAAAAACTGTTTTTT
.	TRBV11-2	.	14	TRBJ1-4	CASSLGGHNEKLFF	TGTGCCAGCAGCTTAGGGGGGCATAATGAAAAACTGTTTTTT
.	TRBV7-6	TRBD2	16	TRBJ2-3	CASSYITSGGTDTQYF	TGTGCCAGCAGCTATATAACTAGCGGGGGGACAGATACGCAGTATTTT
.	TRBV19	.	17	TRBJ2-1	CASSTLPGEARNNEQFF	TGTGCCAGTAGTACCCTCCCCGGAGAAGCACGAAACAATGAGCAGTTCTTC
.	TRBV3-1/TRBV3-2	.	15	TRBJ2-7	CASSQEGASPYEQYF	TGTGCCAGCAGCCAAGAAGGGGCTAGCCCCTACGAGCAGTACTTC
.	TRBV30	.	11	TRBJ1-1	CAWPLNTEAFF	TGTGCCTGGCCTCTGAACACTGAAGCTTTCTTT
.	TRBV19	.	12	TRBJ2-2	CASRVDTGELFF	TGTGCCAGTAGGGTCGACACCGGGGAGCTGTTTTTT
.	TRBV7-2	TRBD2	17	TRBJ2-1	CASSLGLAGGTYNEQFF	TGTGCCAGCAGCTTGGGACTAGCGGGAGGAACCTACAATGAGCAGTTCTTC
.	TRBV3-1/TRBV3-2	.	13	TRBJ2-1	CASGQIGDNEQFF	TGTGCCAGCGGTCAAATTGGGGACAATGAGCAGTTCTTC
.	TRBV7-9	.	13	TRBJ1-2	CASSLIQNYGYTF	TGTGCCAGCAGCTTAATCCAGAACTATGGCTACACCTTC
once	TRBV3-1/TRBV3-2	.	14	TRBJ2-6	CASSLQGNWGVLTF	TGTGCCAGCAGTTTACAGGGTAACTGGGGCGTCCTGACTTTC
.	TRBV11-3	TRBD2	15	TRBJ2-7	CASSRGLASSYEQYF	TGTGCCAGCAGCCGGGGACTAGCGAGCTCCTACGAGCAGTACTTC
.	TRBV6-2/TRBV6-3	.	16	TRBJ1-1	CASSTARRAGNTEAFF	TGTGCCAGCAGTACAGCTAGGAGGGCAGGGAACACTGAAGCTTTCTTT
.	TRBV3-1/TRBV3-2	TRBD2	16	TRBJ2-1	CASSQDGTSGDNEQFF	TGTGCCAGCAGCCAAGACGGAACTAGCGGAGACAATGAGCAGTTCTTC
.	TRBV12-3/TRBV12-4	.	11	TRBJ2-5	CASSLEGPQYF	TGTGCCAGCAGTTTAGAGGGTCCCCAGTACTTC
.	TRBV7-9	.	13	TRBJ2-7	CASSSGETYEQYF	TGTGCCAGCAGCTCTGGTGAAACCTACGAGCAGTACTTC
.	TRBV29-1	.	11	TRBJ1-4	CSVPKDEKLFF	TGCAGCGTTCCGAAGGATGAAAAACTGTTTTTT
.	TRBV5-6	.	15	TRBJ2-6	CASSLRGAGANVLTF	TGTGCCAGCAGCTTGAGAGGGGCTGGGGCCAACGTCCTGACTTTC
.	TRBV9	.	16	TRBJ2-2	CASSVAGTTTTGELFF	TGTGCCAGCAGCGTTGCCGGGACAACCACCACCGGGGAGCTGTTTTTT
.	TRBV9	.	13	TRBJ2-2	CASSLSGTGELFF	TGTGCCAGCAGCCTAAGCGGGACCGGGGAGCTGTTTTTT
.	TRBV5-6	TRBD2	15	TRBJ2-7	CASSLLAGGINEQYF	TGTGCCAGCAGCCTACTAGCGGGAGGGATCAACGAGCAGTACTTC
.	TRBV2	.	13	TRBJ2-1	CASSELRGNEQFF	TGTGCCAGCAGTGAGTTAAGGGGGAATGAGCAGTTCTTC
.	TRBV5-1	TRBD2	16	TRBJ2-2	CASSLRLAANTGELFF	TGCGCCAGCAGCTTGAGACTAGCGGCCAACACCGGGGAGCTGTTTTTT
.	TRBV29-1	.	13	TRBJ2-2	CSIPVTNTGELFF	TGCAGCATCCCAGTGACGAACACCGGGGAGCTGTTTTTT
.	TRBV10-3	.	15	TRBJ1-2	CAINNAGTTNYGYTF	TGTGCCATCAATAACGCAGGGACTACTAACTATGGCTACACCTTC